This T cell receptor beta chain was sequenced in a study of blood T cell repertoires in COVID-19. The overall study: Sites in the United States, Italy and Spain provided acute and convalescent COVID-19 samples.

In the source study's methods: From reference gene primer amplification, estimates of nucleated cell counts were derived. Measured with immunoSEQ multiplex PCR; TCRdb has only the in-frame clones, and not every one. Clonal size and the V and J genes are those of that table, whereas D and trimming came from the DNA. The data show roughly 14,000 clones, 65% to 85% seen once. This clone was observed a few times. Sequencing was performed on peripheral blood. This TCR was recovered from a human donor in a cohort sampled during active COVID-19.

CDR3 DNA sequence: TGTGCCAGCAGCCGCGCGGGGGGGCAAGGTGAGCAGTACTTC. This translates into CASSRAGGQGEQYF. The chain carries TRBV9 and TRBJ2-7; TRBD2 matches at 9 bases. The CDR3 length is 14 residues. V trimming: 4 bases; J trimming: 7 bases; junction bases outside the gene matches: 9. Per germline, CDR1 SGDLS and CDR2 YYNGEE.